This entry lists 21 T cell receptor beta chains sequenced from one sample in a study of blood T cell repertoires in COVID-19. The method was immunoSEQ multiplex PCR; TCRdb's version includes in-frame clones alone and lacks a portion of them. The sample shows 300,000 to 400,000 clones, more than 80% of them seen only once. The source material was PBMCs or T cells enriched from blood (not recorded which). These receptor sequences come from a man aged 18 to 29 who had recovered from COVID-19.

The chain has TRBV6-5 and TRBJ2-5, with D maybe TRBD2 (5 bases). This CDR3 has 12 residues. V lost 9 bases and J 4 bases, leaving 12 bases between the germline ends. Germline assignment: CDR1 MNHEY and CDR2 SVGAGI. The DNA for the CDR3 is TGTGCCAGTGGGAGTTCGCCAGAGACCCAGTACTTC. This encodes CASGSSPETQYF.

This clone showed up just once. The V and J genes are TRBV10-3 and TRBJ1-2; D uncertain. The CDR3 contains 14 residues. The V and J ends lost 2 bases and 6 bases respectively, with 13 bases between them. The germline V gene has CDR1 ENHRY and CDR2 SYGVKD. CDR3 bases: TGTGCCATCAGTGAGCAGGCTAGCCGGAATGGCTACACCTTC. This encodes CAISEQASRNGYTF.

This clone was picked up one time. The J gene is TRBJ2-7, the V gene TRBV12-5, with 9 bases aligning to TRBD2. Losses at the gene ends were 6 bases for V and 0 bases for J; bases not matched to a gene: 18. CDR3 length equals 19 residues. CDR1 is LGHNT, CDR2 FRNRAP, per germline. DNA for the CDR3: TGTGCTAGTGGCCCCTCGATTGGTAGCGGGGGCCTTAGCTCCTACGAGCAGTACTTC. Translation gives CASGPSIGSGGLSSYEQYF.

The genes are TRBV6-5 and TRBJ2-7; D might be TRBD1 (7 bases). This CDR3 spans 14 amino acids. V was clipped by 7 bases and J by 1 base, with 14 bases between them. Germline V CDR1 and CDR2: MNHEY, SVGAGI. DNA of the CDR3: TGTGCCAGCACCCCCTCAGGGGGGTCCTACGAGCAGTACTTC. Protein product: CASTPSGGSYEQYF.

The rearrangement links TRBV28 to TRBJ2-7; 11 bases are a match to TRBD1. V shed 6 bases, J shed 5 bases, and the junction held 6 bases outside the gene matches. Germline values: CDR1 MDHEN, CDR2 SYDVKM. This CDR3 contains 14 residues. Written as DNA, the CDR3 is TGTGCCAGCAGAATAGGACAGGGGGCTGACGAGCAGTACTTC. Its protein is CASRIGQGADEQYF.

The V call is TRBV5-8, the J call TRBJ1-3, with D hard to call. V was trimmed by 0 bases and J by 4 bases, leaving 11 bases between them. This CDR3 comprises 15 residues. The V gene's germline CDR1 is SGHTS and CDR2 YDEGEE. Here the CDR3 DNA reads TGTGCCAGCAGCTTGGGCTTAGTCTCCGGAAACACCATATATTTT. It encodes CASSLGLVSGNTIYF.

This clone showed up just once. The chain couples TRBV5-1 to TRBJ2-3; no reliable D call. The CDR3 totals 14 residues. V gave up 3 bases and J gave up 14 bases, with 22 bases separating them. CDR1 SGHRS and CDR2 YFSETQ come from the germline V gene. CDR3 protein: CASSYWQTGSGSYF. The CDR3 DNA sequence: TGCGCCAGCAGCTATTGGCAGACTGGATCCGGGTCGTATTTT. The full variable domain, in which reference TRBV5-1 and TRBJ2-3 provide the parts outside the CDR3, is KAGVTQTPRYLIKTRGQQVTLSCSPISGHRSVSWYQQTPGQGLQFLFEYFSETQRNKGNFPGRFSGRQFSNSRSEMNVSTLELGDSALYLCASSYWQTGSGSYFGPGTRLTVL.

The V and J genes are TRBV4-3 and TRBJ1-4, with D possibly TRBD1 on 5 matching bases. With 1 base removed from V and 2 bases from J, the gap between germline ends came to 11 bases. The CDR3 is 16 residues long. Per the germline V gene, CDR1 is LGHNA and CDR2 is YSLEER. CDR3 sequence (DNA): TGCGCCAGCAGCCAAGGCAGGGTGTTCACTAATGAAAAACTGTTTTTT. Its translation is CASSQGRVFTNEKLFF.

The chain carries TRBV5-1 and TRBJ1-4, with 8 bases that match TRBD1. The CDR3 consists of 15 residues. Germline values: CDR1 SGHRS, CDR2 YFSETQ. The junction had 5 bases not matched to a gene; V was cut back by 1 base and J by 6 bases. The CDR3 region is CASSLSGTGYEKLFF. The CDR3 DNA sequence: TGCGCCAGCAGCTTGTCGGGGACAGGCTATGAAAAACTGTTTTTT.

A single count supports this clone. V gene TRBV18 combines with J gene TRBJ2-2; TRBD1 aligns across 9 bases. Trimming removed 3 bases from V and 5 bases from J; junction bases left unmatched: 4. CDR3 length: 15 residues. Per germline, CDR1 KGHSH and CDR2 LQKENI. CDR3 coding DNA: TGTGCCAGCTCACCGGCCGGGACAGGGACCGGGGAGCTGTTTTTT. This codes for CASSPAGTGTGELFF.

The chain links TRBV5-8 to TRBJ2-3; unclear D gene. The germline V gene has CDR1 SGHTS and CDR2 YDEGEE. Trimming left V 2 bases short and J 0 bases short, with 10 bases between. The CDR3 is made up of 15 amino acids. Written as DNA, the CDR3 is TGTGCCAGCAGCTTCCCGGAGTCTAGCACAGATACGCAGTATTTT. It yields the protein CASSFPESSTDTQYF.

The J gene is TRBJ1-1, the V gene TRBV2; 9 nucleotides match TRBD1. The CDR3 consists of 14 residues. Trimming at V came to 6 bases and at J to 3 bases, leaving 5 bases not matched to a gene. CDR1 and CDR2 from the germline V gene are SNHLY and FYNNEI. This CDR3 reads CASSSTGGYTEAFF. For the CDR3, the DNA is TGTGCCAGCAGCTCGACAGGGGGATACACTGAAGCTTTCTTT. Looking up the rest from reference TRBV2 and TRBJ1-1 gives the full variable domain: EPEVTQTPSHQVTQMGQEVILRCVPISNHLYFYWYRQILGQKVEFLVSFYNNEISEKSEIFDDQFSVERPDGSNFTLKIRSTKLEDSAMYFCASSSTGGYTEAFFGQGTRLTVV.

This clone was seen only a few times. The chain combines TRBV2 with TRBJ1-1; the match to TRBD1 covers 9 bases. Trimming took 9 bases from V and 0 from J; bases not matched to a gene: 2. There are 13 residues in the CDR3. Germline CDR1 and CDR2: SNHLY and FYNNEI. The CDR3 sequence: CASGQGMNTEAFF. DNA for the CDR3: TGTGCCAGTGGACAGGGGATGAACACTGAAGCTTTCTTT.

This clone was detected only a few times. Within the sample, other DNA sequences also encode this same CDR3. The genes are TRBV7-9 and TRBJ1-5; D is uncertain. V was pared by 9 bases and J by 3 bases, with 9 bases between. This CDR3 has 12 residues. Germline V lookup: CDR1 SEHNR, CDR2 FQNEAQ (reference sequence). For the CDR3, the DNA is TGTGCCAGTTCACGGGACAATCAGCCCCAGCATTTT. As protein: CASSRDNQPQHF. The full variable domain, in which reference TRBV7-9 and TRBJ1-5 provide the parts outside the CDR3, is DTGVSQNPRHKITKRGQNVTFRCDPISEHNRLYWYRQTLGQGPEFLTYFQNEAQLEKSRLLSDRFSAERPKGSFSTLEIQRTEQGDSAMYLCASSRDNQPQHFGDGTRLSIL.

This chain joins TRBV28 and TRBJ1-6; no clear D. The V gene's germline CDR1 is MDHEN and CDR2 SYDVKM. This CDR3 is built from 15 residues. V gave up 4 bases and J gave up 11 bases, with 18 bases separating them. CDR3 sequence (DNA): TGTGCCAGCAGTTCAACCACCACCGACACAACACCCCTCCACTTT. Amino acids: CASSSTTTDTTPLHF.

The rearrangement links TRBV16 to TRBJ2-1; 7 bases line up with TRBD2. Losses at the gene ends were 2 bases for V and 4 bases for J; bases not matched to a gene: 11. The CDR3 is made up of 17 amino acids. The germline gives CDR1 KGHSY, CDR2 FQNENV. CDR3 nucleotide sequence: TGTGCCAGCAGCCAAATAGGGGTTCTAGCGGAATACAATGAGCAGTTCTTC. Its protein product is CASSQIGVLAEYNEQFF.

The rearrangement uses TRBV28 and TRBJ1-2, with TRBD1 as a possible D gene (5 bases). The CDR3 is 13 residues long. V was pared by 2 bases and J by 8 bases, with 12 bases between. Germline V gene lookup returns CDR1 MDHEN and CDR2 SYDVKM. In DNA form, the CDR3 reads TGTGCCAGCAGTTTACGACAGTTTTACGGCTACACCTTC. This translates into CASSLRQFYGYTF.

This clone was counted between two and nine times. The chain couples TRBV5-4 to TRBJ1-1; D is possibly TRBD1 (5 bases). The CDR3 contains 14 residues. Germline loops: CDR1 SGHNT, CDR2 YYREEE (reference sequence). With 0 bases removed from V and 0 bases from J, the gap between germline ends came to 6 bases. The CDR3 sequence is CASSLDRMNTEAFF. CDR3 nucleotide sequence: TGTGCCAGCAGCTTGGACAGGATGAACACTGAAGCTTTCTTT.

The DNA for the CDR3 is TGTGCCAGCAGTGAAAGACAGGGCTACGAGCAGTACTTC. Translating gives CASSERQGYEQYF. The chain recombines TRBV6-1 with TRBJ2-7; 7 bases agree with TRBD1. V lost 2 bases and J lost 3; bases outside the gene matches: 1. The CDR3 is 13 residues long. Germline values: CDR1 MNHNS, CDR2 SASEGT.

The CDR3 region is CASRDRGLSYGYTF. CDR3 in DNA: TGTGCCAGCAGGGACAGGGGGCTTAGCTATGGCTACACCTTC. The chain carries TRBV2 and TRBJ1-2; 11 bases are shared with TRBD1. The CDR3 covers 14 residues. The germline V gene has CDR1 SNHLY and CDR2 FYNNEI. V trimming: 6 bases; J trimming: 4 bases; junction bases outside the gene matches: 4.

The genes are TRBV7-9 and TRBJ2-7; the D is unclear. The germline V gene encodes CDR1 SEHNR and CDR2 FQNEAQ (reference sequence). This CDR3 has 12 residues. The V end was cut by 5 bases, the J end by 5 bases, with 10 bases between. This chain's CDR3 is CASSSDVDEQYF. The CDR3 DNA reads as TGTGCCAGCAGCAGCGACGTGGACGAGCAGTACTTC.